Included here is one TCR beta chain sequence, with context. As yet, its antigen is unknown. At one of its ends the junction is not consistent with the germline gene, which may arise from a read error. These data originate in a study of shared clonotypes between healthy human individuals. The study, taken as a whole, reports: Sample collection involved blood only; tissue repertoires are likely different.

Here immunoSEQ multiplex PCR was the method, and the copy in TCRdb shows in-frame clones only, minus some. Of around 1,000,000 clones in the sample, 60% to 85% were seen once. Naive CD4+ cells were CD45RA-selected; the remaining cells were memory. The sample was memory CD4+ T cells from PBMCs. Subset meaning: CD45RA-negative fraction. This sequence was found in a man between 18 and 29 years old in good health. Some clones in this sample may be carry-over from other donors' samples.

DNA of the CDR3: TGTGCCAGCAGCCACGTAATGGGTGTGGGCCGGGACAATGGGCAGTTCTTC. As protein: CASSHVMGVGRDNGQFF. V gene TRBV14 combines with J gene TRBJ2-1, with a tentative D call TRBD1 (6 bases). Germline CDR1 SGHDN, CDR2 FVKESK. This CDR3 contains 17 residues.